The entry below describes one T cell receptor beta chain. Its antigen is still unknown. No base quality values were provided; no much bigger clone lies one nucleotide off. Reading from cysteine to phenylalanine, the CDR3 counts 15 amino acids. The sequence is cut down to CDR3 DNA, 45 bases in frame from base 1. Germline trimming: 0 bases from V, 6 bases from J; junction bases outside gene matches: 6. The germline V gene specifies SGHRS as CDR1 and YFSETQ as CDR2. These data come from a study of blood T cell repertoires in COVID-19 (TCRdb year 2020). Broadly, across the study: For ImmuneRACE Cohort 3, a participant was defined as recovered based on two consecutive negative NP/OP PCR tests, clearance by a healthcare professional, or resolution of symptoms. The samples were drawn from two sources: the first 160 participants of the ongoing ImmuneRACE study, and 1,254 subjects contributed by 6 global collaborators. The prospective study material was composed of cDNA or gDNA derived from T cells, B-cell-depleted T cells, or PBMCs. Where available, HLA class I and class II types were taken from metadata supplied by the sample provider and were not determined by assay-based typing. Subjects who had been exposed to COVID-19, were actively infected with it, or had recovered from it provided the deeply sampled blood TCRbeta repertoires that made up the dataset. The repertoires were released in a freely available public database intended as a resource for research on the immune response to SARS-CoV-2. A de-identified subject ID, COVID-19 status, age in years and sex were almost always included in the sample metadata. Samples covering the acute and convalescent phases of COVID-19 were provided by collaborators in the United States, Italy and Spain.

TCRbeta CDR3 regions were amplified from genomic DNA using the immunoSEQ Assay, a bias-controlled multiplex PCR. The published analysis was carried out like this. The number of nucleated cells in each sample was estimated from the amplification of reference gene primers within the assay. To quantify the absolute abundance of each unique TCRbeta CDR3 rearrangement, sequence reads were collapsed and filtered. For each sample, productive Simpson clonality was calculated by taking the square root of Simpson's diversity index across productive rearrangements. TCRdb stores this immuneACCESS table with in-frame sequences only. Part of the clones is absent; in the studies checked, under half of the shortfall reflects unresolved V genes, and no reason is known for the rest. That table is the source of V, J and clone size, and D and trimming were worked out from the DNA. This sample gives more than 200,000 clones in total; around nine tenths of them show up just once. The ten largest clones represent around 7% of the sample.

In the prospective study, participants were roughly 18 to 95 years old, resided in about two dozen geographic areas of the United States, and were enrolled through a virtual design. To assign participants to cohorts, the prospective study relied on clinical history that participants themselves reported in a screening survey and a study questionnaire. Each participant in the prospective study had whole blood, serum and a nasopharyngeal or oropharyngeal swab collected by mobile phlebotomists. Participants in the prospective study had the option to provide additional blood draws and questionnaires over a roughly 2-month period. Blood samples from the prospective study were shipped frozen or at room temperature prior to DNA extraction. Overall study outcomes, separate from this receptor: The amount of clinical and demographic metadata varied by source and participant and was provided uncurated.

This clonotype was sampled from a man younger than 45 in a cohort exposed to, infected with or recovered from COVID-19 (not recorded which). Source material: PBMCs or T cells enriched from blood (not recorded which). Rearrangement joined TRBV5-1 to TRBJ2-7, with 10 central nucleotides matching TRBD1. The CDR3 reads CASSLGPGTGVEQYF. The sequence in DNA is TGCGCCAGCAGCTTGGGACCCGGGACAGGGGTCGAGCAGTACTTC.